This T cell receptor (beta chain) was sequenced for a study of blood T cells in healthy people across ages. Overall study results and limits: Per million T cells, TCR beta diversity dropped about linearly as age rose. With unsorted PBMCs, a conclusive comparison of naive versus antigen-experienced cells was not possible. Greater diversity and more naive CD4+ cells were seen in long-lived donors than in aged donors.

Combining a sample-barcoded 5' primer with a J-beta primer mix, a second PCR ran for roughly 7 to 12 cycles. TCRdb recomputed calls from the 5' RACE reads with MiXCR, one row per CDR3 protein. The sample includes roughly 2 million distinct CDR3 sequences, roughly 50% of them seen just once. Germline CDR1 DFQATT, CDR2 SNEGSKA (reference sequence). The CDR3 has 14 residues. As for this clonotype: No antigen is known for it.

The material sequenced was blood. The receptor's source is a woman between 35 and 50 years old in good health. This sequence joins TRBV20-1 and TRBJ2-1; no definite D call. The assigned J gene may be wrong: the sequence end matches TRBJ2-7 better. CDR3 bases: TGCAGTGCTAGGCCCGCGAGCTCCTACAATGAGCAGTACTTC. Translation gives CSARPASSYNEQYF.